This TCR beta chain was sequenced for a study of T cell repertoires in cytomegalovirus infection. Germline CDR1 and CDR2: MNHNS and SASEGT. The CDR3 contains 13 residues. V shed 8 bases, J shed 7 bases, and the junction held 6 bases outside the gene matches. TCRdb re-analysed the reads in MiXCR, keeping a single row per CDR3 protein. The data show roughly 68,000 distinct CDR3 sequences, with approximately 24% seen just once and roughly 80% held by the top ten. About this clonotype: Its antigen is unidentified.

The chain links TRBV6-1 to TRBJ2-1, with TRBD1 identical over 9 bases. Sequencing was carried out using PBMCs, sequenced either directly or after in vitro stimulation (not recorded which). The receptor comes from a human donor in good health (CMV status not recorded). Some clones in this sample may be carry-over from other donors' samples. CDR3 amino acids: CASFDRGNNEQFF. The CDR3, as DNA: TGTGCCAGCTTTGACAGGGGGAATAATGAGCAGTTCTTC.